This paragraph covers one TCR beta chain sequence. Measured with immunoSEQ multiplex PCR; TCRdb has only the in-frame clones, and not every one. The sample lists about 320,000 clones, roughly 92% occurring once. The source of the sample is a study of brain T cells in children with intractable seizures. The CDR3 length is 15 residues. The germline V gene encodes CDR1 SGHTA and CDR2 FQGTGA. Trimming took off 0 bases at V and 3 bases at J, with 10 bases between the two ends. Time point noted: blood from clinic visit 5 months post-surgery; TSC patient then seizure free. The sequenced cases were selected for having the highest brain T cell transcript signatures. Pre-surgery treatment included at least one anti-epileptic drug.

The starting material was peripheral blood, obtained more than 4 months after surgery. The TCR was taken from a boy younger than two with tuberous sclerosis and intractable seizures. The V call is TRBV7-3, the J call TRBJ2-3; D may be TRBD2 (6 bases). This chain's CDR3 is CASSLTAGSTDTQYF. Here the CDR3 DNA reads TGTGCCAGCAGCTTAACTGCCGGGAGTACAGATACGCAGTATTTT.